The rows below give T cell receptor beta chains drawn from one sample of a study of T-cell memory formation after mild COVID-19. TCRdb itself ran the 5' RACE reads through MiXCR, one entry per CDR3 protein. The table has about 270,000 distinct CDR3 sequences, less than 20% seen once. The sample taken for sequencing was PBMCs or a T cell subset sorted from them (not recorded which). The receptors stem from an adult woman who had mild COVID-19 (a few samples of this study predate the infection). Cell type and time point are not known. Both conserved end residues are part of each CDR3. The D gene is left open where the match is weak. Clone size is given for some rows only: seen once, a few or many times, or a class if the clone is expanded.

>TRBV7-7|.|.|TRBJ1-4
TGTGCCGTGGGGACTAATGAAAAACTGTTTTTT
CAVGTNEKLFF
>TRBV20-1|.|.|TRBJ1-2
TGCAGTGCGCATATTCGGGGGCGACGCTATGGCTACACCTTC
CSAHIRGRRYGYTF
>TRBV4-1|TRBD2|few|TRBJ2-2
TGCGCCAGCACGGGACTAGCGGGGGCCAGAGCCGGGGAGCTGTTTTTT
CASTGLAGARAGELFF
>TRBV5-5|.|few|TRBJ2-7
TGTGCCAGCAGCTTGGCCCACTACGAGCAGTACTTC
CASSLAHYEQYF
>TRBV2|.|many|TRBJ2-7
TGTGCCAGCAGTGGTATGGGGGGCTGGGAGCAGTACTTC
CASSGMGGWEQYF
>TRBV5-1|TRBD2|few|TRBJ2-3
TGCGCCAGCAGCTTGACGGGGAGGGCATCCACAGATACGCAGTATTTT
CASSLTGRASTDTQYF
>TRBV11-2|TRBD1|.|TRBJ1-6
TGTGCCAGCAGCCCGGACAGGGGGAATTCACCCCTCCACTTT
CASSPDRGNSPLHF
>TRBV5-1|TRBD1|.|TRBJ1-4
TGCGCCAGCAGCCAGACAGGGGCGCGCGAAGAAAAACTGTTTTTT
CASSQTGAREEKLFF
>TRBV6-5|.|.|TRBJ1-1
TGTGCCAGCAGTCCCAGAGGTGTGACGACTGAAGCTTTCTTT
CASSPRGVTTEAFF
>TRBV3-1|.|few|TRBJ2-1
TGTGCCAGCAGACGTACAGGTACTGAGCAGTTCTTC
CASRRTGTEQFF
>TRBV7-2|.|few|TRBJ2-1
TGTGCCAGCAGCTCGACTTACGACAATGAGCAGTTCTTC
CASSSTYDNEQFF
>TRBV6-5|.|few|TRBJ2-7
TGTGCCAGCAGTAACAGGGTTCGGGGCTCCTACGAGCAGTACTTC
CASSNRVRGSYEQYF
>TRBV27|TRBD2|.|TRBJ2-3
TGTGCCAGCAGTAAGATCAGCGGGGCAGATACGCAGTATTTT
CASSKISGADTQYF
>TRBV5-5|TRBD2|.|TRBJ2-5
TGTGCCAGCACCCCGGGACTAGCTCCAGAGACCCAGTACTTC
CASTPGLAPETQYF
>TRBV9|TRBD2|once|TRBJ2-7
TGTGCCAGCAGCCCGGGAGGTTGGCAGAACTACGAGCAGTACTTC
CASSPGGWQNYEQYF